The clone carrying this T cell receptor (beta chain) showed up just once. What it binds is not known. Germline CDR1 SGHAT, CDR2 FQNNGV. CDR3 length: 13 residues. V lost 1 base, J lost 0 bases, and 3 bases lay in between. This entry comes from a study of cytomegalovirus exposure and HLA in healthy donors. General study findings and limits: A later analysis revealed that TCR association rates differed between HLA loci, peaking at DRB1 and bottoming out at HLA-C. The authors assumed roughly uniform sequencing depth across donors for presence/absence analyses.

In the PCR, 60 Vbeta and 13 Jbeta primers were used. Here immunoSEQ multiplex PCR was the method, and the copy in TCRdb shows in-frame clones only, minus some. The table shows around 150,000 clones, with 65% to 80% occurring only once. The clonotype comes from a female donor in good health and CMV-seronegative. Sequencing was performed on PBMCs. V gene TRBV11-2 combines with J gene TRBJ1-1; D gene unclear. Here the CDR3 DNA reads TGTGCCAGCAGCTTAGTCGTGAACACTGAAGCTTTCTTT. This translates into CASSLVVNTEAFF.